The T cell receptor (beta chain) described here comes from a study of CD8+ T cells in alopecia areata. Study-level points and caveats: In scalp and blood, many expanded lesional clones persisted during tofacitinib. Scalp clonality decreased significantly with tofacitinib, and so did expanded CD8+ clones among the top 100.

Reverse transcribed after extraction, RNA yielded cDNA as the sequencing template. Profiling relied on immunoSEQ multiplex PCR, and the TCRdb table lists in-frame clones only, not all of them. The sample shows 200,000 to 250,000 clones, over 60% of them seen only once. Germline CDR1 is SQVTM and CDR2 is ANQGSEA. The CDR3 consists of 13 residues. With 6 bases clipped from V and 6 bases from J, the junction kept 5 bases outside the gene matches. Sample treatment: oral pan-JAK inhibitor, 5-10 mg twice daily. It was from alopecia areata patients that lesional scalp punch biopsies and peripheral blood were collected. This clone was detected only a few times. Its specificity is not known. Other DNA sequences in the sample encode the same CDR3.

J is TRBJ2-1 and V is TRBV29-1; 10 bases map to TRBD2. This receptor was taken from a human donor with alopecia areata. This material consisted of CD4+ T cells sorted from blood, taken at week 4, from a patient treated with tofacitinib. The CDR3 sequence: CSVRSGGINEQFF. The CDR3 coding sequence is TGCAGCGTGCGTAGCGGGGGGATCAATGAGCAGTTCTTC.